The 8 T cell receptor beta chains given below trace back to one sample, sequenced in a study of somatic mutations in cytotoxic T cells in rheumatoid arthritis. TCRdb's table, derived via immunoSEQ multiplex PCR, lists solely in-frame clones and lacks some. Among approximately 11,000 clones, approximately 71% were seen once, and the ten largest hold roughly 37%. Sequences were obtained from CD8+ T cells sorted from blood. Receptors originate from an adult with rheumatoid arthritis.

The chain couples TRBV27 to TRBJ2-7, with D possibly matching TRBD1 (6 bases). Germline CDR1 reads MNHEY; CDR2 reads SMNVEV (reference sequence). The CDR3 spans 13 residues. V was pared by 5 bases and J by 4 bases, with 12 bases between. This chain's CDR3 is CASSHTGKYEQYF. The CDR3 DNA reads as TGTGCCAGCAGTCATACAGGGAAATACGAGCAGTACTTC.

The V call is TRBV7-6, the J call TRBJ2-2; D is unresolved. CDR1 is SGHVS and CDR2 is FNYEAQ in the germline V gene. V lost 2 bases to trimming and J lost 3 bases, with 7 bases between them. CDR3 length equals 14 residues. The CDR3 nucleotides read TGTGCCAGCAGCTTATCAGAGGACACCGGGGAGCTGTTTTTT. Encoded protein: CASSLSEDTGELFF.

This clone was recorded a few times. The rearrangement uses TRBV5-4 and TRBJ1-5; TRBD1 agrees at 7 bases. The CDR3 is 14 amino acids. With 0 bases clipped from V and 6 bases from J, the junction kept 3 bases outside the gene matches. Germline CDR1 and CDR2: SGHNT and YYREEE (reference sequence). The CDR3 region has the DNA TGTGCCAGCAGCTTGGAAGGGGGCGGTCAGCCCCAGCATTTT. Translating gives CASSLEGGGQPQHF.

The rearrangement links TRBV14 to TRBJ2-7; no clear D gene. This CDR3 has 15 amino acids. Germline-derived CDR1 and CDR2 are SGHDN and FVKESK. Trimming took 1 base from V and 1 from J, leaving 11 bases between them. In DNA form, the CDR3 reads TGTGCCAGCAGCCAAGTAGGAGTCCAGTCCTACGAGCAGTACTTC. Its translation: CASSQVGVQSYEQYF.

V and J are TRBV7-9 and TRBJ1-4, with TRBD1 matching 8 bases. Germline CDR1 reads SEHNR; CDR2 reads FQNEAQ (reference sequence). The CDR3 is made up of 14 amino acids. The J segment lost 6 bases and the V segment lost 5 bases, leaving 5 bases of the junction unmatched. The CDR3 region has the DNA TGTGCCAGCAGCACGGGACAGGAGGATGAAAAACTGTTTTTT. Translating gives CASSTGQEDEKLFF.

This clone is a singleton in its sample. Here the CDR3 DNA reads TGTGCCAGCAGCTTACAAGCGGGGGTGGACGAGCAGTACTTC. Encoded protein: CASSLQAGVDEQYF. The gene calls are TRBV7-2 and TRBJ2-7; 8 bases are a match to TRBD2. V lost 2 bases, J lost 5 bases, and 5 bases stayed unmatched. This CDR3 is 14 amino acids long. Germline V lookup: CDR1 SGHTA, CDR2 FQGNSA.

The chain combines TRBV15 with TRBJ2-7; D unclear. The CDR3 contains 14 residues. Trimming cost V 1 base and J 1 base, with 8 bases left between them. Germline V lookup: CDR1 LNHNV, CDR2 YYDKDF (reference sequence). The CDR3, as DNA: TGTGCCACCAGCAGAGTGATGAGTTCCTACGAGCAGTACTTC. As protein: CATSRVMSSYEQYF.

The J gene is TRBJ2-6, the V gene TRBV9; D gene unclear. Trimming left V 0 bases short and J 4 bases short, with 26 bases between. The CDR3 contains 21 residues. From germline, CDR1 is SGDLS and CDR2 YYNGEE. CDR3 amino acids: CASSVVPDGVGEVIGANVLTF. The DNA of the CDR3 is TGTGCCAGCAGCGTAGTTCCCGATGGGGTAGGAGAGGTAATAGGGGCCAACGTCCTGACTTTC.